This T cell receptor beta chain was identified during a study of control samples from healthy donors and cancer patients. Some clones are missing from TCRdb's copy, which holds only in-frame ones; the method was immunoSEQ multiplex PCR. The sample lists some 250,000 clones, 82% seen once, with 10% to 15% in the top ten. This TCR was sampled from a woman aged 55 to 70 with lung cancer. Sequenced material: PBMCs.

The CDR3 loop is CASSPPTGGGDEQYF. DNA for the CDR3: TGCGCCAGCAGCCCGCCGACAGGAGGGGGGGACGAGCAGTACTTC. The V and J genes are TRBV5-1 and TRBJ2-7; perhaps TRBD2 as D (7 bases). The V gene's germline CDR1 is SGHRS and CDR2 YFSETQ. CDR3 size: 15 residues. Trimming removed 4 bases at V and 5 bases at J, with 19 bases between. Based on the CDR3 plus reference TRBV5-1 and TRBJ2-7, the full variable domain is KAGVTQTPRYLIKTRGQQVTLSCSPISGHRSVSWYQQTPGQGLQFLFEYFSETQRNKGNFPGRFSGRQFSNSRSEMNVSTLELGDSALYLCASSPPTGGGDEQYFGPGTRLTVT.